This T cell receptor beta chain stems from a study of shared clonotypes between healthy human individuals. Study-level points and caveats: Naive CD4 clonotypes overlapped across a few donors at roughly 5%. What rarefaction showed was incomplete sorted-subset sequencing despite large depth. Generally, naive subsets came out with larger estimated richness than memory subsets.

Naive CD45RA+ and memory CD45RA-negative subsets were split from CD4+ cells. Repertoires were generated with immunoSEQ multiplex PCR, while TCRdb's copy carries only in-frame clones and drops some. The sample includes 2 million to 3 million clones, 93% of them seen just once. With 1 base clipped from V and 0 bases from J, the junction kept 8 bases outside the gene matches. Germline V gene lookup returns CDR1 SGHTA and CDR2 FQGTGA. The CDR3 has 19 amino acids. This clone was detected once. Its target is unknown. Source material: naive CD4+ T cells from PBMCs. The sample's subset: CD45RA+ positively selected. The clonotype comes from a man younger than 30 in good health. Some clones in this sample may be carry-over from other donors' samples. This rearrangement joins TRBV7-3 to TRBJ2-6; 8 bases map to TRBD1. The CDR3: CASSLMARTGSSGANVLTF. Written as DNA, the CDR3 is TGTGCCAGCAGCTTAATGGCGCGGACAGGGAGCTCTGGGGCCAACGTCCTGACTTTC.